Below, 25 T cell receptor beta chains from the same sample are listed, as sequenced in a study of shared clonotypes between healthy human individuals. Assay: immunoSEQ multiplex PCR; the TCRdb copy retains only in-frame clones and omits some. Of millions of clones in the sample, over 85% were seen once. Sequencing was done on a sample of naive CD4+ T cells sorted from blood. Subset noted: CD45RA+ positively selected. These receptors originate from a man younger than 35 in good health.

The chain has TRBV18 and TRBJ2-1, with 12 bases lining up with TRBD2. Germline V lookup: CDR1 KGHSH, CDR2 LQKENI. The V segment lost 5 bases and the J segment 0 bases; nucleotides outside the gene matches: 8. The CDR3 contains 18 residues. DNA for the CDR3: TGTGCCAGCTCAGTGGGACTAGCGGGCGGCAGCTCCTACAATGAGCAGTTCTTC. Its protein product is CASSVGLAGGSSYNEQFF.

CDR3: CASSLWGSYGYTF. The DNA of the CDR3 is TGTGCCAGCAGCTTGTGGGGGTCCTATGGCTACACCTTC. V usage is TRBV5-6 and J usage is TRBJ1-2, with D perhaps TRBD1 (5 bases). Germline V CDR1 and CDR2: SGHDT, YYEEEE. There are 13 residues in the CDR3. Between the trimmed V and J ends, which lost 1 base and 4 bases, there was a span of 8 bases.

The V call is TRBV28, the J call TRBJ2-5; the D gene is possibly TRBD1 (6 bases). Germline loops: CDR1 MDHEN, CDR2 SYDVKM. The CDR3 has 16 amino acids. Trimming stripped 8 bases from V and 2 bases from J, with 21 bases between. The CDR3 reads CASLGRLGASQETQYF. In DNA, the CDR3 is TGTGCCAGCCTTGGGCGTTTGGGGGCAAGTCAAGAGACCCAGTACTTC.

A single count supports this clone. This chain joins TRBV5-4 and TRBJ2-3, with TRBD1 matching over 9 bases. This CDR3 contains 18 residues. Germline loops: CDR1 SGHNT, CDR2 YYREEE (reference sequence). V was pared by 4 bases and J by 3 bases, with 15 bases of the junction left unmatched. CDR3 sequence: CASSGTNRGRGSTDTQYF. CDR3 in DNA: TGTGCCAGCAGCGGGACGAACAGGGGGCGAGGTTCTACAGATACGCAGTATTTT.

This rearrangement joins TRBV5-1 to TRBJ2-2; a possible D gene is TRBD1 (6 bases). Germline values: CDR1 SGHRS, CDR2 YFSETQ. Between the trimmed V and J ends, which lost 4 bases and 9 bases, there was a span of 19 bases. The CDR3 covers 15 residues. The CDR3 coding sequence is TGCGCCAGCAGCCCGAGGGGACAAGCAGAGAGGGAGCTGTTTTTT. Translated: CASSPRGQAERELFF.

The chain couples TRBV10-3 to TRBJ2-5; no definite D call. Trimming removed 4 bases at V and 5 bases at J, with 11 bases between. The germline gives CDR1 ENHRY, CDR2 SYGVKD. This CDR3 has 13 amino acids. CDR3 residues: CAISASSAETQYF. CDR3 nucleotide sequence: TGTGCCATCAGTGCATCCTCAGCGGAGACCCAGTACTTC.

The CDR3 sequence: CGTSLSLGLGGYTF. CDR3 coding DNA: TGTGGCACCTCCCTTTCCCTGGGCCTAGGTGGCTACACCTTC. The chain has TRBV28 and TRBJ1-2; D gene unclear. Germline CDR1 reads MDHEN; CDR2 reads SYDVKM. CDR3 length: 14 residues.

V usage is TRBV29-1 and J usage is TRBJ2-7; D unresolved. V lost 5 bases and J lost 9, with 14 bases in between. In germline, CDR1 is SQVTM, CDR2 ANQGSEA. The CDR3 is made up of 11 amino acids. In DNA, the CDR3 is TGCAGCGTTTACTACTCAGACGGGCAGTACTTC. Amino acid sequence: CSVYYSDGQYF.

This chain uses TRBV9 with TRBJ1-4; D might be TRBD1 (6 bases). The CDR3 has 16 amino acids. The V gene lost 3 bases and the J gene lost 7 bases, with 19 bases spanning the gap. CDR1 and CDR2 from the germline V gene are SGDLS and YYNGEE. CDR3 nucleotide sequence: TGTGCCAGCAGCGAGAGGTCAGGGGAAAGCGTTGAAAAACTGTTTTTT. It codes for CASSERSGESVEKLFF.

The chain joins TRBV5-6 to TRBJ2-7; D gene uncertain. V was pared by 3 bases and J by 7 bases, with 11 bases between. CDR1 is SGHDT and CDR2 is YYEEEE in the germline V gene. The CDR3 has 12 residues. Here the CDR3 reads CASSSRIREQYF. CDR3 bases: TGTGCCAGCAGCTCTAGAATCCGGGAGCAGTACTTC.

V gene TRBV6-1 combines with J gene TRBJ1-5; 10 bases are shared with TRBD1. The J segment lost 0 bases and the V segment lost 4 bases, leaving 9 bases of the junction unmatched. Germline CDR1 reads MNHNS; CDR2 reads SASEGT. This CDR3 is built from 18 residues. This CDR3 reads CASSVTGQGGNSNQPQHF. The CDR3 DNA reads as TGTGCCAGCAGTGTCACAGGACAGGGGGGGAATAGCAATCAGCCCCAGCATTTT.

V gene TRBV27 combines with J gene TRBJ1-6; D not resolved. This CDR3 region has 12 residues. V was trimmed by 8 bases and J by 5 bases, leaving 7 bases between them. Germline values: CDR1 MNHEY, CDR2 SMNVEV (reference sequence). The CDR3 here is CASGGNNSPLHF. The CDR3 coding sequence is TGTGCCAGCGGAGGAAATAATTCACCCCTCCACTTT.

The chain joins TRBV14 to TRBJ2-7, with 10 nucleotides matching TRBD1. In germline, CDR1 is SGHDN, CDR2 FVKESK. Trimming at V came to 4 bases and at J to 2 bases, leaving 8 bases not matched to a gene. The CDR3 has 16 amino acids. In nucleotides, the CDR3 is TGTGCCAGCAGCCTTATAGCGGGACAGGGGCCCTACGAGCAGTACTTC. Translation: CASSLIAGQGPYEQYF.

Points on this clone: This CDR3 is also generated by other DNA sequences in the sample. This chain joins TRBV7-9 and TRBJ1-5; the D is unclear. CDR1 is SEHNR and CDR2 is FQNEAQ in the germline V gene (reference sequence). CDR3 size: 14 residues. The V end was cut by 5 bases, the J end by 0 bases, with 8 bases between. Here the CDR3 reads CASSADGSNQPQHF. CDR3 coding DNA: TGTGCCAGCAGCGCGGACGGTAGCAATCAGCCCCAGCATTTT.

As concerns this clone: Within the sample, other DNA sequences also encode this same CDR3. This CDR3 is CASSELYEQYF. DNA of the CDR3: TGTGCCAGCAGTGAATTGTACGAGCAGTACTTC. The V call is TRBV2, the J call TRBJ2-7; no clear D. Germline values: CDR1 SNHLY, CDR2 FYNNEI. V lost 2 bases and J 4 bases, leaving 3 bases between the germline ends. The CDR3 runs 11 residues. Full variable domain (rest looked up from reference TRBV2 and TRBJ2-7): EPEVTQTPSHQVTQMGQEVILRCVPISNHLYFYWYRQILGQKVEFLVSFYNNEISEKSEIFDDQFSVERPDGSNFTLKIRSTKLEDSAMYFCASSELYEQYFGPGTRLTVT.

The rearrangement joins TRBV2 to TRBJ1-2, with D maybe TRBD1 (5 bases). The ends were cut back, 2 bases at V and 1 base at J, with 11 bases in the middle. The CDR3 is 15 amino acids. In germline, CDR1 is SNHLY, CDR2 FYNNEI. CDR3 sequence reads: CASSELSGLNYGYTF. CDR3 nucleotide sequence: TGTGCCAGCAGTGAATTGTCAGGGCTTAACTATGGCTACACCTTC.

In regard to this clone: Other DNA sequences in this sample translate to the same CDR3. The chain employs TRBV9 and TRBJ2-3, with 11 bases matching TRBD2. Trimming cost V 3 bases and J 3 bases; bases outside gene matches: 6. The CDR3 totals 16 residues. The germline V gene has CDR1 SGDLS and CDR2 YYNGEE. The DNA of the CDR3 is TGTGCCAGCAGCGCCACTAGCGGGGGAGGGACAGATACGCAGTATTTT. Amino acids: CASSATSGGGTDTQYF. The complete variable domain, with remaining parts taken from reference TRBV9 and TRBJ2-3, reads DSGVTQTPKHLITATGQRVTLRCSPRSGDLSVYWYQQSLDQGLQFLIQYYNGEERAKGNILERFSAQQFPDLHSELNLSSLELGDSALYFCASSATSGGGTDTQYFGPGTRLTVL.

The V gene is TRBV5-4, the J gene TRBJ1-6; D is unresolved. Per germline, CDR1 SGHNT and CDR2 YYREEE (reference sequence). Trimming shortened V by 0 bases and J by 9 bases, and 7 bases separated the two germline ends. The CDR3 is made up of 13 amino acids. DNA of the CDR3: TGTGCCAGCAGCTTGGATTTAAGTTCACCCCTCCACTTT. Its protein is CASSLDLSSPLHF.

About this clone: With a much larger clone just one base away, this may be a read error. Other DNA sequences in this sample translate to the same CDR3. The V call is TRBV30, the J call TRBJ1-1; D ambiguous. The V end lost 6 bases, the J end lost 3 bases, and 8 bases lay between the germline ends. The length of the CDR3 is 11 residues. Germline V lookup: CDR1 GTSNPN, CDR2 SVGIG (reference sequence). This chain's CDR3 is CACTIDTEAFF. CDR3 bases: TGTGCCTGTACTATCGACACTGAAGCTTTCTTT.

In this sample, this clone turned up once. This chain links TRBV6-5 with TRBJ2-7; no clear D. Per the germline V gene, CDR1 is MNHEY and CDR2 is SVGAGI. CDR3 length: 14 amino acids. Trimming stripped 3 bases from V and 2 bases from J, with 11 bases between. The CDR3 sequence: CASSYGEGPYEQYF. The DNA for the CDR3 is TGTGCCAGCAGTTATGGAGAAGGGCCCTACGAGCAGTACTTC.

At least ten counts were recorded for this clone. V and J are TRBV19 and TRBJ1-5; TRBD1 aligns across 7 bases. Per germline, CDR1 LNHDA and CDR2 SQIVND (reference sequence). The CDR3 length is 14 residues. V dropped 1 base and J dropped 6; count of bases not matched to a gene: 3. Written as DNA, the CDR3 is TGTGCCAGTAGTATAGGACAGGGTCCTCAGCCCCAGCATTTT. Translation: CASSIGQGPQPQHF.

The chain combines TRBV18 with TRBJ1-1, with 8 nucleotides matching TRBD1. V shed 3 bases, J shed 1 base, and the junction held 4 bases outside the gene matches. Germline values: CDR1 KGHSH, CDR2 LQKENI. CDR3 length: 15 residues. Here the CDR3 reads CASSPRTGRNTEAFF. The CDR3 coding sequence is TGTGCCAGCTCACCCCGGACAGGGCGGAACACTGAAGCTTTCTTT.

The chain recombines TRBV5-1 with TRBJ1-1; 8 bases align to TRBD1. Germline lookup yields CDR1 SGHRS and CDR2 YFSETQ. The trim removed 7 bases at V and 6 bases at J, leaving 8 bases unmatched. The CDR3 is made up of 13 amino acids. The CDR3 reads CASGGQGPSEAFF. DNA for the CDR3: TGCGCCAGCGGTGGACAGGGTCCCTCTGAAGCTTTCTTT.

The CDR3 DNA reads TGTGCCAGCAGCGTAGGAGGCGGGAGTTCAGTGGGTGAGCAGTTCTTC. Protein product: CASSVGGGSSVGEQFF. The gene calls are TRBV9 and TRBJ2-1; 7 bases line up with TRBD2. Germline assignment: CDR1 SGDLS and CDR2 YYNGEE. Trimming cost V 0 bases and J 9 bases; bases outside gene matches: 12. This CDR3 has 16 amino acids.

This clone was counted once. This chain connects TRBV6-6 to TRBJ2-5, with D tentatively TRBD1 or TRBD2 (5 bases each). Germline CDR1 MNHNY, CDR2 SVGAGI (reference sequence). The V end lost 2 bases, the J end lost 6 bases, and 13 bases lay between the germline ends. The CDR3 is made up of 14 amino acids. CDR3 in amino acids: CASSYGGNVKTQYF. The CDR3 DNA follows: TGTGCCAGCAGTTACGGGGGTAATGTGAAGACCCAGTACTTC.